This T cell receptor beta chain is from a study of control samples from healthy donors and cancer patients. The V end lost 7 bases, the J end lost 0 bases, and 12 bases lay between the germline ends. This CDR3 is 14 amino acids long. Germline CDR1 SEHNR, CDR2 FQNEAQ (reference sequence). Using immunoSEQ multiplex PCR, the repertoire was profiled, and TCRdb retains in-frame clones only, with some absent. In the table there are about 120,000 clones, approximately 90% of which are singletons. V usage is TRBV7-9 and J usage is TRBJ1-2; D is unclear. Sequencing was carried out using PBMCs. The sequence derives from a woman aged 50 to 60 with colorectal cancer. The CDR3 here is CASTSGRANYGYTF. CDR3 DNA sequence: TGTGCCAGCACCTCTGGGAGGGCTAACTATGGCTACACCTTC.